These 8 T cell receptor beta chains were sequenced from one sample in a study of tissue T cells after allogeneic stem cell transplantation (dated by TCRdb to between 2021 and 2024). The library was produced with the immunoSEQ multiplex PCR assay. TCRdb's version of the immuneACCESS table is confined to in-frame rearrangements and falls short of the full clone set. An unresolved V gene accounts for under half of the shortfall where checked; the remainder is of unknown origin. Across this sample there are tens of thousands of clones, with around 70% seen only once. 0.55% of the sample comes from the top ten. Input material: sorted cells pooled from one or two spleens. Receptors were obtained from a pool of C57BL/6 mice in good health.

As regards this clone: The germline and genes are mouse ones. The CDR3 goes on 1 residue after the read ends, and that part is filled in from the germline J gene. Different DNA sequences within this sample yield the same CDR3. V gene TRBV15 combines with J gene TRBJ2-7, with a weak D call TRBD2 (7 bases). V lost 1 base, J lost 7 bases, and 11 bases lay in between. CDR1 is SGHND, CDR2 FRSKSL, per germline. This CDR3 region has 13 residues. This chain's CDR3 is CASSLGGAGEQYF. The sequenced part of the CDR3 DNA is TGTGCCAGCAGTTTAGGGGGGGCGGGGGAACAGTAC.

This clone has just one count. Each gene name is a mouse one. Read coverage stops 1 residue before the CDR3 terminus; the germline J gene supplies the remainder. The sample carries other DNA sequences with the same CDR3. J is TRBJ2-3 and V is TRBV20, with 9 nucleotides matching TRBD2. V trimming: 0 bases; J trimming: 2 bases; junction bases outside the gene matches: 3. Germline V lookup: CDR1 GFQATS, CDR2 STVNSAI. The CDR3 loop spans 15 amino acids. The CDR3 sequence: CGARDWGGDAETLYF. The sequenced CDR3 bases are TGTGGTGCTAGGGACTGGGGGGGAGATGCAGAAACGCTGTAT.

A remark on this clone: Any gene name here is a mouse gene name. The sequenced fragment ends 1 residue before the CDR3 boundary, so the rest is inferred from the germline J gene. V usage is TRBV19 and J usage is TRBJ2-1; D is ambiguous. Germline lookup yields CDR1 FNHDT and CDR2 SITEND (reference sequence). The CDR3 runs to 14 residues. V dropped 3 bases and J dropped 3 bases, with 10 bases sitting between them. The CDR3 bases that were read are TGTGCCAGCAGTAAGGAGCAGATCTATGCTGAGCAGTTC. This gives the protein CASSKEQIYAEQF. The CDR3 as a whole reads CASSKEQIYAEQFF.

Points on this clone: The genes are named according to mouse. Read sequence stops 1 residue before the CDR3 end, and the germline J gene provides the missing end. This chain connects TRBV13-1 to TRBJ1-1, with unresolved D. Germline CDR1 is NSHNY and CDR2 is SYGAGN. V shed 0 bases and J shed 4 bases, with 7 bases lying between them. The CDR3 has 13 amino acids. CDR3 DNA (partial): TGTGCCAGCAGTGATGCACAAGGCACAGAAGTCTTC. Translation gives CASSDAQGTEVF. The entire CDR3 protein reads CASSDAQGTEVFF.

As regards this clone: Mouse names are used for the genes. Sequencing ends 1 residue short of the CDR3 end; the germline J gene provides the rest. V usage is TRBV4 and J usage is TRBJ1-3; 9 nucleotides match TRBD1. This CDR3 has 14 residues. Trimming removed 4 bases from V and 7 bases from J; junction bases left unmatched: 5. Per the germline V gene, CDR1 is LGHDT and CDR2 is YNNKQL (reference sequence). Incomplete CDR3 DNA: TGTGCCAGCAGCTTTACAGGGGGCGGGAATACGCTCTAT. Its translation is CASSFTGGGNTLY. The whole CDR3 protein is CASSFTGGGNTLYF. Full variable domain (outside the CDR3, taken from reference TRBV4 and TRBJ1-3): ETAVFQTPNYHVTQVGNEVSFNCKQTLGHDTMYWYKQDSKKLLKIMFSYNNKQLIVNETVPRRFSPQSSDKAHLNLRIKSVEPEDSAVYLCASSFTGGGNTLYFGEGSRLIVV.

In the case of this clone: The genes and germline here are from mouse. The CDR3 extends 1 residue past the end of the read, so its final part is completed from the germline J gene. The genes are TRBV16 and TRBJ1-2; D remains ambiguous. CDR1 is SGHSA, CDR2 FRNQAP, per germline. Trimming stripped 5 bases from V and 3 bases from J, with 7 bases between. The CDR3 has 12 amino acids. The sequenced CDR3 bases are TGTGCAAGCAGCCCCGGGGACTCCGACTACACC. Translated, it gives CASSPGDSDYT. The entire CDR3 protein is CASSPGDSDYTF.

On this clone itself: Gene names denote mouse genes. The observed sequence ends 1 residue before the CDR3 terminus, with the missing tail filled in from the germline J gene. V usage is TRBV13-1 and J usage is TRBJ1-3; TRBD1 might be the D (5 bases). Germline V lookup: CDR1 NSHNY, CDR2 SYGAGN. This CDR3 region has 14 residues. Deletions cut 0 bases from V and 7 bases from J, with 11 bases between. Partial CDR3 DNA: TGTGCCAGCAGTGATGCAAGGGGAGGGAATACGCTCTAT. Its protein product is CASSDARGGNTLY. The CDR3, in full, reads CASSDARGGNTLYF.

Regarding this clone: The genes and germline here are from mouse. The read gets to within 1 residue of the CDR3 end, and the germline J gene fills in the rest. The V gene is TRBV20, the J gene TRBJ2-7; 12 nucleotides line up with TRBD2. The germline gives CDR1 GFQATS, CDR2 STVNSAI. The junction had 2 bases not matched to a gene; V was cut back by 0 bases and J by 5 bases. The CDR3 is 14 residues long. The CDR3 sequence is CGARDRDWGDEQYF. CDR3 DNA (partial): TGTGGTGCTAGGGATCGGGACTGGGGGGATGAACAGTAC.